The sequence of this T cell receptor (beta chain) was determined in a study of graft-versus-host responses after intestinal transplantation. Study-wide context: Multivisceral, liver-intestinal, or isolated intestinal grafts went to recipients. The study gave all recipients anti-thymocyte globulin induction, then tacrolimus and steroids for approximately three years. Findings and caveats of the study: Early post-transplant falls in HvG clones accompanied the peak levels of circulating GvH clones. The marrow of recipients harbored GvH clones, and ileum or blood showed some of them first.

Germline lookup yields CDR1 SGHRS and CDR2 YFSETQ. This CDR3 contains 17 residues. V lost 1 base and J 3 bases, leaving 20 bases between the germline ends. In the case of this clone: Antigen: not known.

Sequencing used immunoSEQ multiplex PCR; TCRdb keeps in-frame clones, though not all of them. There are roughly 23,000 clones in the sample; 90% occur only once, and less than 2% lies in the top ten. Here the sequenced sample was PBMCs, taken 39 to 40 days after intestinal transplant. The sequence came from a human patient who received an intestinal transplant, so some T cells may come from the graft donor. V is TRBV5-1 and J is TRBJ2-7; the D gene is possibly TRBD1 (5 bases). The CDR3 reads CASSLFPQRQFYYEQYF. The CDR3 bases are TGCGCCAGCAGCTTGTTCCCCCAACGACAGTTTTACTACGAGCAGTACTTC.